The T cell receptor beta chain described here comes from a study of long-term antiretroviral therapy in people with HIV. Without exception, participants with HIV were treated in the United States. This clone has more than one count but fewer than ten. Trimming cost V 10 bases and J 3 bases, with 1 base left between them. This CDR3 contains 9 residues. CDR1 is LNHDA, CDR2 SQIVND, per germline (reference sequence). Samples were assayed with immunoSEQ v3.0 at survey level. The assay was immunoSEQ multiplex PCR, and TCRdb's table has in-frame clones only and misses some. The sample records tens of thousands of clones, 80% to 90% being singletons.

The sample consisted of unsorted PBMCs, taken 0.8 years before starting antiretroviral therapy. This chain links TRBV19 with TRBJ1-5; D gene uncertain. This TCR was sampled from a man younger than 30 with HIV. The CDR3 nucleotides are TGTGCCACCAATCAGCCCCAGCATTTT. It specifies CATNQPQHF. Complete variable domain (other parts from reference TRBV19 and TRBJ1-5): DGGITQSPKYLFRKEGQNVTLSCEQNLNHDAMYWYRQDPGQGLRLIYYSQIVNDFQKGDIAEGYSVSREKKESFPLTVTSAQKNPTAFYLCATNQPQHFGDGTRLSIL.